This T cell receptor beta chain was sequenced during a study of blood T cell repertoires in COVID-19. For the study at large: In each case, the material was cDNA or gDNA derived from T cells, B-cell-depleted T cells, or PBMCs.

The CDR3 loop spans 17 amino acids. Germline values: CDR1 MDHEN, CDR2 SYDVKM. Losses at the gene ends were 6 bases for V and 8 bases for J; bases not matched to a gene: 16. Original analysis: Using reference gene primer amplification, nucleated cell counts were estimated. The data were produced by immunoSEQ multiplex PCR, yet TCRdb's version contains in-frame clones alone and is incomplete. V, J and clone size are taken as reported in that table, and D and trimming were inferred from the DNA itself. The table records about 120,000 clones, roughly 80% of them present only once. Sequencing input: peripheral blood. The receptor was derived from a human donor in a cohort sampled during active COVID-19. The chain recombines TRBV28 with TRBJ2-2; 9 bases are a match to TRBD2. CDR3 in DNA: TGTGCCAGCAGCTCACCCCAGGCTAGCGGGGACGTAGGGGAGCTGTTTTTT. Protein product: CASSSPQASGDVGELFF.